This passage covers 29 T cell receptor beta chains from one sample sequenced in a study of identical twins. Via MiXCR, TCRdb re-called the 5' RACE reads, giving one row per CDR3 protein. The sample consists of around 490,000 distinct CDR3 sequences, roughly an eighth of them appearing once. These data were also filed under a second study, of yellow fever vaccine responses in identical twins.

The specimen was CD4+ T cells sorted from blood. All receptors come from a woman aged 18 to 35 in good health.

This clonotype came up many times. The rearrangement uses TRBV4-2 and TRBJ2-1; 13 nucleotides agree with TRBD2. Unmatched junction bases numbered 8, after V lost 0 bases and J lost 12 bases. This CDR3 has 16 residues. CDR1 and CDR2 (germline): LGHNA, YNFKEQ. Written as DNA, the CDR3 is TGTGCCAGCAGCCAAGACGGACTAGCGGGGGCCACGGGGCAGTTCTTC. It translates to CASSQDGLAGATGQFF.

The chain joins TRBV6-1 to TRBJ2-1, with D perhaps TRBD2 (5 bases). Trimming shortened V by 6 bases and J by 10 bases, and 19 bases separated the two germline ends. Germline loops: CDR1 MNHNS, CDR2 SASEGT. This CDR3 has 14 residues. This CDR3 reads CASRPLHTGEEQFF. As DNA, the CDR3 is TGTGCCAGCAGGCCCCTACATACTGGGGAGGAGCAGTTCTTC.

This chain links TRBV18 with TRBJ1-6; 8 nucleotides align to TRBD1. Looked up from germline, CDR1 is KGHSH and CDR2 is LQKENI. CDR3 length equals 16 residues. The ends lost 2 bases at V and 7 bases at J; junction bases unmatched: 7. The CDR3 coding sequence is TGTGCCAGCTCACCAGACAGGACAGGGAAGAATTCACCCCTCCACTTT. The encoded protein is CASSPDRTGKNSPLHF.

The chain has TRBV2 and TRBJ1-1; TRBD1 is a possible D gene (5 bases). Trimming cost V 4 bases and J 3 bases, with 12 bases left between them. Germline CDR1 reads SNHLY; CDR2 reads FYNNEI. The CDR3 contains 14 residues. The CDR3 spells CASSGGRRDTEAFF. DNA for the CDR3: TGTGCCAGCAGTGGGGGACGGAGAGACACTGAAGCTTTCTTT.

The genes are TRBV5-8 and TRBJ2-1; D is uncertain. Germline V lookup: CDR1 SGHTS, CDR2 YDEGEE. The CDR3 length is 17 residues. Trimming shortened V by 0 bases and J by 4 bases, and 17 bases separated the two germline ends. The CDR3 DNA sequence: TGTGCCAGCAGCTTGGGGTTTGGCAGGCACGTTTACAATGAGCAGTTCTTC. Amino acids: CASSLGFGRHVYNEQFF.

This clonotype was seen once. The V call is TRBV2, the J call TRBJ2-7, with 10 positions matching TRBD1. The V segment lost 6 bases and the J segment 6 bases; nucleotides outside the gene matches: 5. Germline V lookup: CDR1 SNHLY, CDR2 FYNNEI. This CDR3 is 13 amino acids long. Written as DNA, the CDR3 is TGTGCCAGCAGAGCGGGACAGGGGTTCGAGCAGTACTTC. This translates into CASRAGQGFEQYF.

The rearrangement uses TRBV5-1 and TRBJ1-1; TRBD1 is a possible D gene (5 bases). Germline-derived CDR1 and CDR2 are SGHRS and YFSETQ. The CDR3 sequence is 14 residues long. Trimming pared 2 bases from V and 1 base from J, leaving 9 bases between. Here the CDR3 reads CASSLWQGNTEAFF. The DNA of the CDR3 is TGCGCCAGCAGCTTATGGCAGGGGAACACTGAAGCTTTCTTT.

The rearrangement joins TRBV7-2 to TRBJ2-4; 9 nucleotides agree with TRBD2. The CDR3 sequence is 17 residues long. Germline lookup yields CDR1 SGHTA and CDR2 FQGNSA. V lost 5 bases and J lost 1; bases outside the gene matches: 9. The CDR3: CASSEYSGGGAKNIQYF. CDR3 sequence (DNA): TGTGCCAGCAGCGAATATAGCGGGGGTGGGGCCAAAAACATTCAGTACTTC.

This clonotype was counted only a few times. The V gene is TRBV29-1, the J gene TRBJ1-5, with D maybe TRBD1 (6 bases). The CDR3 loop spans 17 amino acids. V was cut by 5 bases and J by 3 bases, with 23 bases left in between. Germline V lookup: CDR1 SQVTM, CDR2 ANQGSEA. CDR3 in DNA: TGCAGCGTTCTTAACTTTACAGGGATTTCTCCCAATCAGCCCCAGCATTTT. This codes for CSVLNFTGISPNQPQHF.

There are many counts of this clonotype. This sequence joins TRBV3-1 and TRBJ1-4; TRBD1 agrees at 7 bases. This CDR3 is 17 amino acids long. Germline-derived CDR1 and CDR2 are LGHDT and YNNKEL (reference sequence). With V trimmed by 4 bases and J by 8 bases, 16 bases remained unmatched. The CDR3 region has the DNA TGTGCCAGCAGCCGGAATTCTCCGGGACAGAGCCAGGAAAAACTGTTTTTT. Protein sequence: CASSRNSPGQSQEKLFF.

Only a few counts were recorded for this clonotype. This rearrangement joins TRBV20-1 to TRBJ2-3, with TRBD2 matching over 12 bases. CDR3 size: 16 residues. Germline V lookup: CDR1 DFQATT, CDR2 SNEGSKA (reference sequence). The junction had 16 bases not matched to a gene; V was cut back by 6 bases and J by 9 bases. The CDR3 is CSAGTSSGGGRRTQYF. The CDR3 DNA reads as TGCAGTGCGGGAACTTCTAGCGGGGGGGGCAGACGGACGCAGTATTTT.

The sample holds a few counts of this clonotype. The chain joins TRBV6-5 to TRBJ1-1, with D unclear. Trimming removed 5 bases at V and 0 bases at J, with 4 bases between. CDR3 length: 12 amino acids. CDR1 is MNHEY, CDR2 SVGAGI, per germline. The chain's CDR3 is CASSKLNTEAFF. The CDR3 coding sequence is TGTGCCAGCAGTAAGTTGAACACTGAAGCTTTCTTT.

This clonotype was seen ten or more times. This chain joins TRBV5-5 and TRBJ2-1; D remains unclear. V lost 0 bases to trimming and J lost 0 bases, with 10 bases between them. CDR1 and CDR2 (germline): SGHKS, YYEKEE (reference sequence). The CDR3 is 16 amino acids. The CDR3 coding sequence is TGTGCCAGCAGCTTGGAGGCGGTGAGCTCCTACAATGAGCAGTTCTTC. Translated: CASSLEAVSSYNEQFF.

The chain is built from TRBV7-2 and TRBJ2-7, with D possibly TRBD1 on 6 matching bases. V was cut by 1 base and J by 3 bases, with 13 bases left in between. Germline CDR1 and CDR2: SGHTA and FQGNSA. This CDR3 comprises 15 residues. The chain's CDR3 is CASSLDQGFGYEQYF. The CDR3 DNA reads as TGTGCCAGCAGCTTAGATCAGGGGTTTGGCTACGAGCAGTACTTC.

This rearrangement joins TRBV28 to TRBJ2-3; D might be TRBD2 (6 bases). Looked up from germline, CDR1 is MDHEN and CDR2 is SYDVKM. This CDR3 is built from 15 residues. Between the trimmed V and J ends, which lost 3 bases and 4 bases, there was a span of 14 bases. The CDR3 reads CASSFGRRGADTQYF. As DNA, the CDR3 is TGTGCCAGCAGTTTCGGACGGAGGGGCGCAGATACGCAGTATTTT.

This clonotype was seen more than once but under ten times. V is TRBV21-1 and J is TRBJ2-2; the table's D call of TRBD1 was not tested on the DNA. TRBV21-1 is shown as a pseudogene. The length of the CDR3 is 16 residues. CDR3 bases: TGTGCCAGCAGCACTAAACAGGAGAAATACACCGGGGAGCTGTTTTTT. This translates into CASSTKQEKYTGELFF.

Only a few counts were recorded for this clonotype. The chain is built from TRBV28 and TRBJ1-1, with no clear D. This CDR3 spans 15 amino acids. Trimming removed 4 bases from V and 6 bases from J, with 18 bases in between. From germline, CDR1 is MDHEN and CDR2 SYDVKM. CDR3 loop: CASSSYPTRRAEAFF. The CDR3 region has the DNA TGTGCCAGCAGTTCTTATCCGACTCGACGGGCTGAAGCTTTCTTT.

This rearrangement joins TRBV7-2 to TRBJ2-5, with 8 bases lining up with TRBD2. Germline loops: CDR1 SGHTA, CDR2 FQGNSA. CDR3 length: 14 amino acids. V shed 6 bases, J shed 4 bases, and the junction held 7 bases outside the gene matches. CDR3 DNA: TGTGCCAGCAGGGACGGGGGGGTAGCAGAGACCCAGTACTTC. It translates to CASRDGGVAETQYF.

This clonotype was seen a handful of times. The chain is built from TRBV6-2 or TRBV6-3 and TRBJ2-7; D is unclear. V was pared by 2 bases and J by 0 bases, with 5 bases between. The CDR3 is made up of 13 amino acids. Germline CDR1 is MNHEY and CDR2 is SVGEGT. The CDR3 loop reads CASSYDFSYEQYF. The CDR3 DNA is TGTGCCAGCAGTTACGACTTCTCCTACGAGCAGTACTTC.

This chain links TRBV28 with TRBJ2-1, with a tentative D call TRBD1 (6 bases). Germline lookup yields CDR1 MDHEN and CDR2 SYDVKM. The CDR3 loop spans 14 amino acids. V shed 4 bases and J shed 8 bases, with 15 bases lying between them. In DNA form, the CDR3 reads TGTGCCAGCAGTTCCAGGGGAATATCATATGAGCAGTTCTTC. It yields the protein CASSSRGISYEQFF. The full variable domain, rest sourced from reference TRBV28 and TRBJ2-1, is DVKVTQSSRYLVKRTGEKVFLECVQDMDHENMFWYRQDPGLGLRLIYFSYDVKMKEKGDIPEGYSVSREKKERFSLILESASTNQTSMYLCASSSRGISYEQFFGPGTRLTVL.

The J gene is TRBJ2-2, the V gene TRBV11-2, with 11 bases matching TRBD2. In germline, CDR1 is SGHAT, CDR2 FQNNGV. The CDR3 spans 18 residues. V dropped 5 bases and J dropped 6; count of bases not matched to a gene: 14. The CDR3: CASSRLPTSGGPAGELFF. CDR3 nucleotides: TGTGCCAGCAGCCGGCTCCCTACTAGCGGGGGCCCCGCCGGGGAGCTGTTTTTT.

This clonotype was detected many times. J is TRBJ2-7 and V is TRBV12-3 or TRBV12-4; 11 bases agree with TRBD1. The junction had 4 bases not matched to a gene; V was cut back by 7 bases and J by 5 bases. The CDR3 contains 13 residues. CDR3 sequence: CASKGQGDHEQYF. The CDR3 coding sequence is TGTGCCAGCAAGGGACAGGGGGACCACGAGCAGTACTTC.

The chain employs TRBV5-4 and TRBJ2-7; tentatively, D is TRBD1 or TRBD2 (6 bases each). This CDR3 region has 16 residues. Germline loops: CDR1 SGHNT, CDR2 YYREEE (reference sequence). V lost 4 bases and J 3 bases, leaving 20 bases between the germline ends. In nucleotides, the CDR3 is TGTGCCAGCAGCGTACCAGGAGGGACAAGGGTCTACGAGCAGTACTTC. Protein product: CASSVPGGTRVYEQYF.

The chain carries TRBV12-3 or TRBV12-4 and TRBJ1-1; weak D call: TRBD1 (6 bases). There are 14 residues in the CDR3. V dropped 5 bases and J dropped 4 bases, with 14 bases sitting between them. The CDR3 nucleotides are TGTGCCAGCAGTCGAGATCCGGACAGCACTGAAGCTTTCTTT. The encoded protein is CASSRDPDSTEAFF.

This clonotype was seen many times. The chain has TRBV28 and TRBJ2-7, with 11 bases fitting TRBD1. V lost 4 bases to trimming and J lost 5 bases; unmatched junction nucleotides: 4. Germline CDR1 and CDR2: MDHEN and SYDVKM. The CDR3 spans 14 residues. Written as DNA, the CDR3 is TGTGCCAGCAGTTGGGGACAGGGGGTAAACGAGCAGTACTTC. Translation gives CASSWGQGVNEQYF. The variable domain in full, completed from reference TRBV28 and TRBJ2-7, reads DVKVTQSSRYLVKRTGEKVFLECVQDMDHENMFWYRQDPGLGLRLIYFSYDVKMKEKGDIPEGYSVSREKKERFSLILESASTNQTSMYLCASSWGQGVNEQYFGPGTRLTVT.

The chain is built from TRBV4-3 and TRBJ2-7; D may be TRBD2 (5 bases). Between the trimmed V and J ends, which lost 0 bases and 0 bases, there was a span of 9 bases. The CDR3 runs to 15 residues. From germline, CDR1 is LGHNA and CDR2 YSLEER. The CDR3 DNA sequence: TGCGCCAGCAGCCAAGAGGGGAGAGACTCCTACGAGCAGTACTTC. Amino acid sequence: CASSQEGRDSYEQYF.

The rearrangement joins TRBV11-1 to TRBJ2-7, with 7 bases that match TRBD1. The length of the CDR3 is 14 residues. Germline trimming cut 3 bases from V and 2 bases from J; bases unmatched to any gene: 4. Per germline, CDR1 SGHAT and CDR2 FQDESV (reference sequence). The chain's CDR3 is CASSLMQGAYEQYF. The DNA for the CDR3 is TGTGCCAGCAGCTTGATGCAGGGGGCCTACGAGCAGTACTTC.

The V call is TRBV2, the J call TRBJ2-2; 7 bases map to TRBD1. Germline assignment: CDR1 SNHLY and CDR2 FYNNEI. The junction had 5 bases not matched to a gene; V was cut back by 3 bases and J by 4 bases. The CDR3 runs to 15 residues. The CDR3 loop is CASSDFGQVTGELFF. The CDR3 nucleotides are TGTGCCAGCAGTGATTTTGGACAGGTCACCGGGGAGCTGTTTTTT.

This clonotype was counted between two and nine times. The rearrangement uses TRBV6-1 and TRBJ2-1, with D uncertain. Germline V lookup: CDR1 MNHNS, CDR2 SASEGT. This CDR3 comprises 13 residues. The V and J ends lost 9 bases and 0 bases respectively, with 9 bases between them. DNA for the CDR3: TGTGCCAGTGATATAAGCTCCTACAATGAGCAGTTCTTC. This encodes CASDISSYNEQFF.